Sequencing of this T cell receptor beta chain was carried out in a study of T-cell reconstitution after alpha-beta-depleted transplantation in children. In this sample, this clonotype turned up many times. This CDR3 comprises 15 residues. J lost 0 bases, V lost 5 bases, and 5 bases had no gene match. Germline V gives CDR1 MNHEY, CDR2 SVGEGT. TCRbeta library preparation incorporated unique molecular identifiers. TCRdb reprocessed the PCR reads with MiXCR, giving one entry per CDR3 protein. The table has 200,000 to 250,000 distinct CDR3 sequences, roughly 9% seen once. J is TRBJ2-3 and V is TRBV6-2 or TRBV6-3; 7 nucleotides line up with TRBD1. The sequence came from a human donor who donated a stem cell graft to a child with acute lymphoblastic leukemia. The sequencing here drew on PBMCs from the stem cell graft donor, taken from the stem cell graft. CDR3 sequence reads: CASSGGQFSTDTQYF. The CDR3 region has the DNA TGTGCCAGCAGTGGGGGACAGTTCAGCACAGATACGCAGTATTTT.